This TCR beta chain derives from a study of cytotoxic CD8 clonotypes in ibrutinib-treated CLL (dated by TCRdb to about 2021). For the wider study: In this cohort, over 14 patients were treatment-naive and roughly ten were relapsed/refractory, while some 18 had unmutated IGHV. Every sample from remission and from progressive disease was obtained while the patients were still on ibrutinib. Response samples were obtained after a median of approximately twelve months of treatment, with a range of roughly 6 to 40 months. Responses were partial in approximately 24 patients and complete in 2; after median about 63 months follow-up, roughly 14 stayed in remission and around 12 progressed. Cryopreserved peripheral blood mononuclear cells were collected at three points: before therapy, at response, and at either sustained remission or disease progression. Longitudinal samples were available for 26 of the 86 trial participants. Samples averaged roughly 260,000 productive templates and tens of thousands of productive rearrangements.

A MiSeq instrument was used for deep resolution sequencing, which targeted depths ranging from 1 in 1 million up to 1 in 200,000 T cells, with coverage averaging 10x for each clonotype. The immunoSEQ hsTCRB Kit was used to generate TCR beta libraries. Per the original workflow: ImmunoSEQ Data Assistant and ImmunoSEQ Analyzer were used for data analysis, and V, D and J genes were assigned according to IMGT definitions. Clonality was computed as one minus normalized Shannon entropy of productive rearrangement frequencies, ranging from 0 to 1. Only overrepresented clonotypes making up at least 0.05% of each patient's repertoire were included in the public clonotype analysis. Some twelve repertoires from age-matched healthy donors, obtained from immuneACCESS, served as clonality controls. In TCRdb, the immuneACCESS table is reduced to in-frame sequences with V and J assigned. These tables do not hold every clone; where another copy was compared, an unresolved V gene accounts for under half, and the others remain unexplained. The DNA was the basis for D and trimming; V, J and clone size are from that table. The sample table records approximately 100,000 clones; 50% to 65% of these occur just once. The top ten clones comprise 35% to 40% of the sample.

The full study reports these points: Sustained-remission and progressing patients did not have matched sampling times, and lymph node repertoires were not examined. Baseline clonality was found to be higher than that of age-matched healthy donors and was strongly correlated with circulating CD8+ T-cell counts. Public clonotypes were rare and either shrank or stayed stable during treatment, and the rise in clonality at ibrutinib response reflected expansion of private clonotypes. Clonality increased at ibrutinib response, stayed stable in sustained remission, and fell back toward baseline at progression.

CDR1 and CDR2 (SQVTM, ANQGSEA) derive from the germline V gene. The CDR3 measures 13 amino acids from cysteine to phenylalanine. Only CDR3 DNA is held: 39 bases, read in frame from base 1. The germline V and J ends show losses of 7 bases and 5 bases respectively, and no gene match explains 10 bases of the junction. Comment on this clone: Its target antigen remains unknown. No per-base quality is available; no much larger clone lies one base away.

The sample's time point label, in plain terms: approximately 25 months on ibrutinib. For TCR beta library preparation, roughly 2 micrograms of genomic DNA were extracted from the cryopreserved PBMCs. High-throughput TCR beta sequencing was performed on longitudinal blood samples from CLL patients receiving ibrutinib monotherapy. Patients were enrolled in a phase 2 open-label single-center ibrutinib monotherapy trial. The chain couples TRBV29-1 to TRBJ1-2; the central 7 bases match TRBD1. The specimen comprised PBMCs, sampled after 24 months of ibrutinib treatment. The clonotype comes from a human donor with chronic lymphocytic leukemia. The DNA reads TGCAGCGCACGCCGGGACAGCGCGTATGGCTACACCTTC. Its translation reads: CSARRDSAYGYTF. With the portions outside the CDR3 filled from the reference TRBV29-1 and TRBJ1-2 genes, the complete variable region becomes SAVISQKPSRDICQRGTSLTIQCQVDSQVTMMFWYRQQPGQSLTLIATANQGSEATYESGFVIDKFPISRPNLTFSTLTVSNMSPEDSSIYLCSARRDSAYGYTFGSGTRLTVV.